The rows below give T cell receptor beta chains drawn from one sample of a study of identical twins. TCRdb passed the 5' RACE reads through MiXCR, listing each CDR3 protein once. The data contain fewer than 800,000 distinct CDR3 sequences, 7.1% of them singletons. The sample was also linked to a second study, of yellow fever vaccine responses in identical twins.

The specimen sequenced was PBMCs. The receptors originated from a young woman in good health. Both conserved end residues are part of each CDR3. The D gene is left open where the match is weak. Clone size appears in some rows only: once, few, many, or a class for an expanded clone.

cdr3_length	d_call	v_call	j_call	clone_size	cdr3_aa	cdr3_nt
15	TRBD2	TRBV7-2	TRBJ2-3	-	CASRKAGVGTDTQYF	TGTGCCAGCAGGAAAGCGGGGGTGGGGACAGATACGCAGTATTTT
15	-	TRBV20-1	TRBJ2-5	few	CSARDQNLHQETQYF	TGCAGTGCTAGAGATCAGAATCTACACCAAGAGACCCAGTACTTC
19	TRBD1	TRBV4-1	TRBJ2-5	many	CASSQSGQGVSLGQETQYF	TGCGCCAGCAGCCAAAGTGGACAGGGGGTTAGTCTCGGCCAAGAGACCCAGTACTTC
12	-	TRBV20-1	TRBJ2-4	-	CSALYAKNIQYF	TGCAGTGCGCTTTACGCCAAAAACATTCAGTACTTC
12	-	TRBV29-1	TRBJ2-5	many	CSVGSTSETQYF	TGCAGCGTTGGTTCAACGTCGGAGACCCAGTACTTC
13	-	TRBV12-3/TRBV12-4	TRBJ1-1	many	CASSLKVTTEAFF	TGTGCCAGCAGTCTTAAGGTTACCACTGAAGCTTTCTTT
17	TRBD2	TRBV7-2	TRBJ2-5	few	CASSLVVAGAGMETQYF	TGTGCCAGCAGCTTAGTCGTAGCGGGAGCAGGAATGGAGACCCAGTACTTC
13	-	TRBV7-9	TRBJ2-3	once	CASSLDDTDTQYF	TGTGCCAGCAGCTTAGATGACACAGATACGCAGTATTTT
14	-	TRBV7-6	TRBJ1-3	many	CASSPPSSGNTIYF	TGTGCCAGCAGCCCGCCTAGCTCTGGAAACACCATATATTTT
15	-	TRBV25-1	TRBJ2-3	-	CASSARAGNTDTQYF	TGTGCCAGCAGTGCCCGGGCTGGGAACACAGATACGCAGTATTTT
18	-	TRBV28	TRBJ1-2	-	CASSTYPGDPKPNYGYTF	TGTGCCAGCAGCACCTACCCGGGGGATCCAAAGCCTAACTATGGCTACACCTTC
16	TRBD1	TRBV7-9	TRBJ1-5	few	CASSLEGQGENQPQHF	TGTGCCAGCAGCTTAGAAGGACAGGGGGAAAATCAGCCCCAGCATTTT
15	-	TRBV24-1	TRBJ2-7	many	CATSDLERDLDEQYF	TGTGCCACCAGTGATTTAGAAAGAGACCTGGACGAGCAGTACTTC
15	-	TRBV12-3/TRBV12-4	TRBJ2-2	many	CASSLPRTVPGELFF	TGTGCCAGCAGTTTACCTCGGACGGTCCCCGGGGAGCTGTTTTTT
11	-	TRBV7-2	TRBJ2-7	-	CASSNEYEQYF	TGTGCCAGCAGCAATGAGTACGAGCAGTACTTC
15	TRBD2	TRBV10-3	TRBJ2-7	-	CAISEPGRGGSEQYF	TGTGCCATCAGTGAACCGGGACGGGGGGGCTCCGAGCAGTACTTC
17	TRBD2	TRBV20-1	TRBJ2-1	few	CCARGLAGPTKYNEQFF	TGCTGTGCTAGGGGGCTAGCGGGGCCCACAAAATACAATGAGCAGTTCTTC
14	-	TRBV9	TRBJ2-5	many	CASSPGTEKETQYF	TGTGCCAGCAGCCCCGGGACTGAGAAAGAGACCCAGTACTTC
17	-	TRBV20-1	TRBJ2-1	few	CSARDRAWRQITNEQFF	TGCAGTGCTAGAGATCGGGCGTGGAGACAGATCACCAATGAGCAGTTCTTC
13	-	TRBV20-1	TRBJ2-3	few	CSAFKTSTDTQYF	TGCAGTGCTTTCAAGACTAGCACAGATACGCAGTATTTT
12	-	TRBV15	TRBJ2-3	few	CATSYIVDTQYF	TGTGCCACCAGCTATATAGTAGATACGCAGTATTTT
15	TRBD2	TRBV9	TRBJ2-1	-	CASSGSSGGYNEQFF	TGTGCCAGCAGCGGATCTAGCGGGGGGTACAATGAGCAGTTCTTC
14	-	TRBV6-1	TRBJ2-3	many	CASSDRVLTDTQYF	TGTGCCAGCAGTGACAGGGTTCTTACAGATACGCAGTATTTT
15	TRBD1	TRBV19	TRBJ2-1	few	CASSPPRDSDDEQFF	TGTGCCAGTAGTCCACCCCGGGACAGTGACGATGAGCAGTTCTTC
15	-	TRBV20-1	TRBJ2-2	-	CSARDGRRDAGELFF	TGCAGTGCTAGAGATGGTCGGCGGGATGCCGGGGAGCTGTTTTTT
15	-	TRBV7-2	TRBJ1-1	many	CASSSATGTPGRAFF	TGTGCCAGCAGCTCGGCTACCGGGACGCCGGGCAGGGCTTTCTTT
15	-	TRBV3-1	TRBJ2-2	many	CASSDYSGTTGELFF	TGTGCCAGCAGCGACTATAGCGGAACCACCGGGGAGCTGTTTTTT
15	-	TRBV15	TRBJ2-7	-	CATSSGRVGPGEQYF	TGTGCCACCAGCAGCGGCCGAGTGGGACCTGGGGAGCAGTACTTC
15	TRBD1	TRBV7-2	TRBJ1-4	many	CASSLQGQGIGKLFF	TGTGCCAGCAGCTTGCAGGGACAGGGAATAGGGAAACTGTTTTTT
17	-	TRBV5-6	TRBJ2-7	many	CASSLASDSRLVYEQYF	TGTGCCAGCAGCTTGGCCTCGGACTCACGTCTGGTATATGAGCAGTACTTC
14	TRBD1	TRBV12-3/TRBV12-4	TRBJ2-5	few	CASRRQGSQETQYF	TGTGCCAGCAGGAGACAGGGATCCCAAGAGACCCAGTACTTC
16	TRBD1	TRBV27	TRBJ2-5	few	CASSSLGQGREETQYF	TGTGCCAGCAGTTCCCTAGGACAGGGGAGGGAAGAGACCCAGTACTTC
16	TRBD2	TRBV12-3/TRBV12-4	TRBJ2-2	-	CASSAHGTSGVGELFF	TGTGCCAGCAGTGCTCACGGGACTAGCGGGGTCGGGGAGCTGTTTTTT
13	-	TRBV12-3/TRBV12-4	TRBJ2-3	many	CASSPGPGDTQYF	TGTGCCAGCAGTCCGGGACCGGGGGATACGCAGTATTTT
17	TRBD1	TRBV10-3	TRBJ2-2	few	CAISVGVLQGGTGELFF	TGTGCCATCAGTGTTGGTGTGTTACAGGGGGGCACCGGGGAGCTGTTTTTT
15	TRBD2	TRBV12-3/TRBV12-4	TRBJ2-3	many	CASSETSLGTDTQYF	TGTGCCAGCAGTGAGACTAGCTTGGGCACAGATACGCAGTATTTT
17	-	TRBV6-5	TRBJ2-4	-	CASSFYSGVLAKNIQYF	TGTGCCAGCAGTTTCTACTCAGGGGTACTAGCCAAAAACATTCAGTACTTC
13	TRBD1	TRBV10-3	TRBJ2-1	many	CASSGQGGNEQFF	TGTGCCAGCTCTGGACAGGGAGGAAATGAGCAGTTCTTC
15	-	TRBV5-5	TRBJ1-1	few	CASSLAGPVGTEAFF	TGTGCCAGCAGCTTGGCCGGTCCGGTGGGGACTGAAGCTTTCTTT
15	-	TRBV6-2/TRBV6-3	TRBJ1-1	few	CASSYRSQRNTEAFF	TGTGCCAGCAGTTACAGGTCGCAGCGGAACACTGAAGCTTTCTTT
16	-	TRBV4-1	TRBJ2-4	once	CASSQRAGLAKNIQYF	TGCGCCAGCAGCCAACGCGCCGGCTTAGCCAAAAACATTCAGTACTTC
11	-	TRBV20-1	TRBJ1-2	-	CSAGGNYGYTF	TGCAGTGCCGGAGGCAACTATGGCTACACCTTC
14	-	TRBV12-3/TRBV12-4	TRBJ1-3	few	CASSPGDGRNTIYF	TGTGCCAGCAGTCCGGGGGACGGGAGAAACACCATATATTTT
15	-	TRBV2	TRBJ1-5	many	CASSEALQSNQPQHF	TGTGCCAGCAGTGAGGCCCTTCAGAGCAATCAGCCCCAGCATTTT
12	-	TRBV29-1	TRBJ2-7	few	CSTTLDSYEQYF	TGCAGCACAACCCTTGACTCCTACGAGCAGTACTTC
14	-	TRBV2	TRBJ1-6	few	CASNEGSYNSPLHF	TGTGCCAGCAACGAGGGCTCCTATAATTCACCCCTCCACTTT
13	TRBD1	TRBV2	TRBJ2-1	-	CASIGQGWYEQFF	TGTGCCAGCATTGGACAGGGGTGGTATGAGCAGTTCTTC
13	-	TRBV10-2	TRBJ1-4	many	CASKGVTNEKLFF	TGCGCCAGCAAAGGGGTGACTAATGAAAAACTGTTTTTT
16	TRBD2	TRBV20-1	TRBJ2-1	few	CSARGSGGVTYNEQFF	TGCAGTGCTAGGGGTAGCGGGGGGGTCACCTACAATGAGCAGTTCTTC
15	-	TRBV12-3/TRBV12-4	TRBJ1-1	few	CASRSGATMNTEAFF	TGTGCCAGCAGATCAGGGGCAACCATGAACACTGAAGCTTTCTTT
13	-	TRBV6-2/TRBV6-3	TRBJ1-1	-	CASSYNPGTRAFF	TGTGCCAGCAGTTACAACCCCGGGACACGAGCTTTCTTT
14	TRBD2	TRBV24-1	TRBJ2-5	-	CATSPGTTGETQYF	TGTGCCACCAGTCCCGGGACTACCGGGGAGACCCAGTACTTC
16	-	TRBV20-1	TRBJ1-5	many	CSARDRAGGDHQPQHF	TGCAGTGCTAGAGATCGGGCAGGTGGGGATCATCAGCCCCAGCATTTT
14	-	TRBV3-1	TRBJ2-7	-	CASSRNRVPYEQYF	TGTGCCAGCAGCCGCAACAGGGTTCCCTACGAGCAGTACTTC